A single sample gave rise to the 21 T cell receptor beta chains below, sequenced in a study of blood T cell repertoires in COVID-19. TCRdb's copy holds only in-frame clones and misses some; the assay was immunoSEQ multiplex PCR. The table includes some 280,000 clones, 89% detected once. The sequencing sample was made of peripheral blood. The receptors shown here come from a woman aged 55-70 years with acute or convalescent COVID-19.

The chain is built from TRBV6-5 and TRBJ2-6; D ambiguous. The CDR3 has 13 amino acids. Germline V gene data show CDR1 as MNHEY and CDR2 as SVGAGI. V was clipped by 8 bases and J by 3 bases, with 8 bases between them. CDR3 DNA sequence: TGTGCCAGCCGCGCAGGTGGGGCCAACGTCCTGACTTTC. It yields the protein CASRAGGANVLTF.

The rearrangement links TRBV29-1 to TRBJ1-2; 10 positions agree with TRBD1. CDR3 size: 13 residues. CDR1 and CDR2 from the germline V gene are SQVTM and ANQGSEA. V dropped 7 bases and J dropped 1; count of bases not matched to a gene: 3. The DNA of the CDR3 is TGCAGCGGGGGGACAGGGGATAACTATGGCTACACCTTC. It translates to CSGGTGDNYGYTF.

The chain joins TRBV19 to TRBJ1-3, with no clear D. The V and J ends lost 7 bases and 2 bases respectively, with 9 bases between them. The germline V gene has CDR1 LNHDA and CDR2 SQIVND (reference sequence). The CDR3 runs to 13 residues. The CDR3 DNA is TGTGCCAGTAATGCTGCAGCTGGAAACACCATATATTTT. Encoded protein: CASNAAAGNTIYF.

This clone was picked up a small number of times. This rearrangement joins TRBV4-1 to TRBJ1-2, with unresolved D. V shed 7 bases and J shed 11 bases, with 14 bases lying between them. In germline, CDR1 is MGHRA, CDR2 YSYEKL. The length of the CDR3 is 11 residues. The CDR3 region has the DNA TGCGCCAGCAACGGCGGTATAGCGTACACCTTC. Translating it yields CASNGGIAYTF.

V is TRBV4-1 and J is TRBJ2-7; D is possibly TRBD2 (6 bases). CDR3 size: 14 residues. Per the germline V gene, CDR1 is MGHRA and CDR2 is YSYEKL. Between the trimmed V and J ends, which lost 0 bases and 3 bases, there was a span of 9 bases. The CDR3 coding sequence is TGCGCCAGCAGCCAAGAAGGAGGGTTCTACGAGCAGTACTTC. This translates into CASSQEGGFYEQYF.

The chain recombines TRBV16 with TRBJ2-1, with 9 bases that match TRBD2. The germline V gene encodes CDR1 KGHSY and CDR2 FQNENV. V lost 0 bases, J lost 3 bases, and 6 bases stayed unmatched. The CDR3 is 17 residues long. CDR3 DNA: TGTGCCAGCAGCCAATCTGGGACTAGCTTAAACTACAATGAGCAGTTCTTC. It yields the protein CASSQSGTSLNYNEQFF.

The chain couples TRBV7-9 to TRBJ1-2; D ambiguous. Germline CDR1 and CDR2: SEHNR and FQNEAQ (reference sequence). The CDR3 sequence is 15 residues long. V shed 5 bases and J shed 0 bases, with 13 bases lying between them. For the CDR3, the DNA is TGTGCCAGCAGCCGGGGTACCGTGACTAACTATGGCTACACCTTC. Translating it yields CASSRGTVTNYGYTF.

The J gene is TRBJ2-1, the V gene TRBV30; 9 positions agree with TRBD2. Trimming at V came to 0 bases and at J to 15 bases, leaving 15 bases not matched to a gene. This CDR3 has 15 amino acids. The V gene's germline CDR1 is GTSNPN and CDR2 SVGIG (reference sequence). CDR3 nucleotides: TGTGCCTGGAGTGTAGAGGTCGCGGGCGGGAGGGCCCGGTTCTTC. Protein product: CAWSVEVAGGRARFF.

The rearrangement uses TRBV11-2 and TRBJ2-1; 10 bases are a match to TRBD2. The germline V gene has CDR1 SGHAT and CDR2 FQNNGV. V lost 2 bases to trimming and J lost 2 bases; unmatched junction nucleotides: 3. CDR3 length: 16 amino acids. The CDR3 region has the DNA TGTGCCAGCAGCTTACTGAGCGGGGGGGCCTACAATGAGCAGTTCTTC. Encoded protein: CASSLLSGGAYNEQFF.

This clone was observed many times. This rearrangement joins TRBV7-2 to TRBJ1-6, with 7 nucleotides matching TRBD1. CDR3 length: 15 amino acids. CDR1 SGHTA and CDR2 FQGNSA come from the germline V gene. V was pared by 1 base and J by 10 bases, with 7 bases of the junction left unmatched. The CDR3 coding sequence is TGTGCCAGCAGCTTAGACACAGGGGTGGAATCACCCCTCCACTTT. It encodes CASSLDTGVESPLHF.

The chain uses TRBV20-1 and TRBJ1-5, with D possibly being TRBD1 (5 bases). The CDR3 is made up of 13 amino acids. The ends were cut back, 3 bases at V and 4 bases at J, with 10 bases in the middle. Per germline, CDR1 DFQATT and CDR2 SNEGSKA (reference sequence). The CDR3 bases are TGCAGTGCTAGTCAGGGTACTAATCAGCCCCAGCATTTT. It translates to CSASQGTNQPQHF.

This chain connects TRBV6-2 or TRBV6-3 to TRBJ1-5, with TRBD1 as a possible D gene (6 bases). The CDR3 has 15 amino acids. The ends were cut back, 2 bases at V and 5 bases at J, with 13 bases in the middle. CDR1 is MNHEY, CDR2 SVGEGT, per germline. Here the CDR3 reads CASSYVRDKDQPQHF. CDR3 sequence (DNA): TGTGCCAGCAGTTACGTCCGGGACAAAGATCAGCCCCAGCATTTT.

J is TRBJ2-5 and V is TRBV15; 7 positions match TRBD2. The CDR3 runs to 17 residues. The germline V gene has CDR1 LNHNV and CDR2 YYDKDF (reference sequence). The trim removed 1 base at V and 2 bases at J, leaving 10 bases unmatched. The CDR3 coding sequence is TGTGCCACCAGCAGAGGAGGGGCAGGGAGGGGTCAAGAGACCCAGTACTTC. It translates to CATSRGGAGRGQETQYF.

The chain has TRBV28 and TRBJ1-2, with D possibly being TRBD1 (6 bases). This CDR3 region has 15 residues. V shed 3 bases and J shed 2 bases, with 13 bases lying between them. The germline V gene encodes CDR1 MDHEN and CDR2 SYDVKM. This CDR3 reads CASSFLVGGNYGYTF. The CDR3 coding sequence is TGTGCCAGCAGTTTTCTAGTAGGGGGAAACTATGGCTACACCTTC.

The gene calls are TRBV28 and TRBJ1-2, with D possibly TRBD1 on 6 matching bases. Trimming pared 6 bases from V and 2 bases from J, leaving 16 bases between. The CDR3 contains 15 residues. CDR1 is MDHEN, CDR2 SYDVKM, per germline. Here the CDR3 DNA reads TGTGCCAGCAGCCGAGCGGACAGAAGCAACTATGGCTACACCTTC. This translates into CASSRADRSNYGYTF.

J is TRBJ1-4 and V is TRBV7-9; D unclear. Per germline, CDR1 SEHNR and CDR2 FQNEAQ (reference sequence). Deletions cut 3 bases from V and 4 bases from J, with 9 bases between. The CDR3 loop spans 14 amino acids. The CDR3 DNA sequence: TGTGCCAGCAGCTTTCGGGTAGATAATGAAAAACTGTTTTTT. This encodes CASSFRVDNEKLFF.

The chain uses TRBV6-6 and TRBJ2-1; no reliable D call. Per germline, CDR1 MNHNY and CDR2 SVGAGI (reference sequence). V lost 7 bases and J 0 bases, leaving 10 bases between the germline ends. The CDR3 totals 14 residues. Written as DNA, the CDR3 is TGTGCCAGCAAAGGCGGAAGCTCCTACAATGAGCAGTTCTTC. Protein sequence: CASKGGSSYNEQFF.

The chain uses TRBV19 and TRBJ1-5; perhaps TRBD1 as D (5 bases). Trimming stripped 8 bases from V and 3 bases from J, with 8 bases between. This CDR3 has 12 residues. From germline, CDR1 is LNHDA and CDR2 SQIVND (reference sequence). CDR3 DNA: TGTGCCAGTTACAGGTTCAATCAGCCCCAGCATTTT. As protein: CASYRFNQPQHF.

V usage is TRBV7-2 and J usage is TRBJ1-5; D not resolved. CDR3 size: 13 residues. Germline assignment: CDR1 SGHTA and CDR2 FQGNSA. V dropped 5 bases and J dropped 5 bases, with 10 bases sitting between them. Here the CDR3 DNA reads TGTGCCAGCAGCCAAAACATCCATCAGCCCCAGCATTTT. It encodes CASSQNIHQPQHF.

CDR3 DNA: TGTGCCAGCAGTCCGGTGGGTGCCGGGGAGACCCAGTACTTC. It translates to CASSPVGAGETQYF. The J gene is TRBJ2-5, the V gene TRBV27; no reliable D call. CDR1 is MNHEY and CDR2 is SMNVEV in the germline V gene (reference sequence). The CDR3 spans 14 residues. V lost 5 bases and J 5 bases, leaving 15 bases between the germline ends.

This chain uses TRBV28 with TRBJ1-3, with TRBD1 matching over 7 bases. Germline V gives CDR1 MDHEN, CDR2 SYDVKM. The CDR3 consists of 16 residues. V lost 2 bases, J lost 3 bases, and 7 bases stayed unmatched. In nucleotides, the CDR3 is TGTGCCAGCAGTTTAGGAGGGGGCGCCGGTGGAAACACCATATATTTT. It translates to CASSLGGGAGGNTIYF.